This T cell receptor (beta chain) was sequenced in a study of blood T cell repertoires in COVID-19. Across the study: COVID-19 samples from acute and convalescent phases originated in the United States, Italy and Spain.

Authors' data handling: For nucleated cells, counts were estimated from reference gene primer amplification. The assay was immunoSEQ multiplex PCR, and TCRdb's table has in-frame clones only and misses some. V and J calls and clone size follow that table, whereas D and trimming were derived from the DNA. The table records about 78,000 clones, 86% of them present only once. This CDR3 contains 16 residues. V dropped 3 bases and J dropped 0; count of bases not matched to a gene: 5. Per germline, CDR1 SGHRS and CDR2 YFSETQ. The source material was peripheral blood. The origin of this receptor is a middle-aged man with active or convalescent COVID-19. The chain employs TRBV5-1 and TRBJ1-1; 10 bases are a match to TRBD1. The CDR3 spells CASSWGDRGLNTEAFF. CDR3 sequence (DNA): TGCGCCAGCAGCTGGGGGGACAGGGGATTGAACACTGAAGCTTTCTTT.